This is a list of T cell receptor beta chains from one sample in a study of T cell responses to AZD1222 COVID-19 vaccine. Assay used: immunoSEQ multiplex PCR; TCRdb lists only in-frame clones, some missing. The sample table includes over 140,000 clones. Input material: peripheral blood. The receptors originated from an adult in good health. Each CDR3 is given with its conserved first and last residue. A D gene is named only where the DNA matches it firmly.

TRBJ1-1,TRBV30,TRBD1,TGTGCCTGGAGTGGGCCCTCAGGGGGCGGGGGTGAAGCTTTCTTT,CAWSGPSGGGGEAFF
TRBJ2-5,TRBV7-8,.,TGTGCCAGCAGCTTAGTCGAGTTGTCAGAGACCCAGTACTTC,CASSLVELSETQYF
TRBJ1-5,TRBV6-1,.,TGTGCCAGCAGTGGGGAAGGGCGGTGGACGGGTTCGAATCAGCCCCAGCATTTT,CASSGEGRWTGSNQPQHF
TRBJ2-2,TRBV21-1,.,TGTGCCAGCAGCAAAGCTGGCTCAGGGGGTTTGCTTAACACCGGGGAGCTGTTTTTT,CASSKAGSGGLLNTGELFF
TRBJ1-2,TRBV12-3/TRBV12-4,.,TGTGCCAGCAGTTTCGGGACCAACTATGGCTACACCTTC,CASSFGTNYGYTF
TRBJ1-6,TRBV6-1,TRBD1,TGTGCCAGCAGTGAAGAGGGACAGATTAATTCACCCCTCCACTTT,CASSEEGQINSPLHF
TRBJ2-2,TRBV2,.,TGTGCCAGCAGAGATCAGGGAAACGGGGAGCTGTTTTTT,CASRDQGNGELFF
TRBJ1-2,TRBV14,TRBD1,TGTGCCAGCAGCAAAGCAGGGGGCGTGTATGGCTACACCTTC,CASSKAGGVYGYTF
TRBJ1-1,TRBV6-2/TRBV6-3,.,TGTGCCAGCAGTCAACCGCTCGGCACCTTCACTGAAGCTTTCTTT,CASSQPLGTFTEAFF
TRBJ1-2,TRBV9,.,TGTGCCAGCAGCGCCGGGACAACCTCCTATGGCTACACCTTC,CASSAGTTSYGYTF
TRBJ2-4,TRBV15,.,TGTGCCACCAGCAGAGATCAAGGGTGGGCCGGGACGGCCAAAAACATTCAGTACTTC,CATSRDQGWAGTAKNIQYF
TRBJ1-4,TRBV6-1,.,TGTGCCAGCAGTGAAGTTCATCCTAATGAAAAACTGTTTTTT,CASSEVHPNEKLFF
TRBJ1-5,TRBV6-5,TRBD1,TGTGCCAGCAGTCCAGGGGGGTATAGCAATCAGCCCCAGCATTTT,CASSPGGYSNQPQHF
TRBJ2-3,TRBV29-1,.,TGCAGCGTTGACCATTGGCGATCGAGGACAGATACGCAGTATTTT,CSVDHWRSRTDTQYF
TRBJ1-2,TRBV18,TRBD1,TGTGCCAGCTCACCCGGGACAGGGGGGGTCTCGGACTATGGCTACACCTTC,CASSPGTGGVSDYGYTF
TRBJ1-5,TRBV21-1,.,TGTGCCAGCAGCAAAGTCCTCAAGGGCGTTAATCAGCCCCAGCATTTT,CASSKVLKGVNQPQHF
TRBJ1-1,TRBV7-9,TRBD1,TGTGCCAGCAGCCAGCAGGGGGCTTTGAACACTGAAGCTTTCTTT,CASSQQGALNTEAFF
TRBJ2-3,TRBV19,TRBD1,TGTGCCAGTAGTATACCAGGGGGCTACGCAGATACGCAGTATTTT,CASSIPGGYADTQYF
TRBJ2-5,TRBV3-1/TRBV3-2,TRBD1,TGTGCCAGCAGCCAAGGTATGCGGAGGGACAGGGTAGGAGAGACCCAGTACTTC,CASSQGMRRDRVGETQYF
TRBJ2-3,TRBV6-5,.,TGTGCCAGCAGTTACTCGTACGAGGATACGCAGTATTTT,CASSYSYEDTQYF
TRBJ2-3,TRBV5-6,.,TGTGCCAGCAGCAGGGGTTTTCGCAATACGCAGTATTTT,CASSRGFRNTQYF
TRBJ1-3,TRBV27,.,TGTGCCAGCAGTTTATTAGGGGGCTCTGGAAACACCATATATTTT,CASSLLGGSGNTIYF
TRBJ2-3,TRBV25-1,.,TGTGCCAGCAGTGTGACGGGCCGCACAGATACGCAGTATTTT,CASSVTGRTDTQYF
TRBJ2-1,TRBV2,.,TGTGCCAGCAGTGAGATCATAGCCACGGTCTTC,CASSEIIATVF
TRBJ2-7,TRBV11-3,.,TGTGCCAGCAGCTCTTCGTCAGGGAGCCACGAGCAGTACTTC,CASSSSSGSHEQYF
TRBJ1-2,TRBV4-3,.,TGCGCCAGCAGCCAAGAAATGGGGGCGAGGGGCTACACCTTC,CASSQEMGARGYTF
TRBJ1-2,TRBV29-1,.,TGCAGCGCCGGAGGTGATGGCTACACCTTC,CSAGGDGYTF
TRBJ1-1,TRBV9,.,TGTGCCAGCAGCGTAGTTGGGAGGGCGGACACTGAAGCTTTCTTT,CASSVVGRADTEAFF
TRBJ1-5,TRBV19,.,TGTGCCAGTAGTATCAGGGGCGGATATCAGCCCCAGCATTTT,CASSIRGGYQPQHF
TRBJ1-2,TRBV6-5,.,TGTGCCAGCAGGACAGCCTATGGCTACACCTTC,CASRTAYGYTF
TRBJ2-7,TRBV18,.,TGTGCCAGCTCATGGAGGGGGCCTCAGGACGAGCAGTACTTC,CASSWRGPQDEQYF
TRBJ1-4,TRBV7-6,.,TGTGCCAGCAGCTTAGTTACAGCAACTAATGAAAAACTGTTTTTT,CASSLVTATNEKLFF
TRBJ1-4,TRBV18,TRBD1,TGTGCCAGCTCACCTACCGGGACAGGAGCCGAAAAACTGTTTTTT,CASSPTGTGAEKLFF
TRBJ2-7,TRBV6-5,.,TGTGCCAGCAGTTACGGCCAGGAGAAGTACGAGCAGTACTTC,CASSYGQEKYEQYF
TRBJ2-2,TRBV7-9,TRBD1,TGTGCCAGCAGCCATGGGACAGGGGACACCGGGGAGCTGTTTTTT,CASSHGTGDTGELFF
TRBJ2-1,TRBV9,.,TGTGCCAGCAGCGTAGGTGGGGGGACCTACAATGAGCAGTTCTTC,CASSVGGGTYNEQFF
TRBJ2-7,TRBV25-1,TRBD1,TGTGCCAGCAGTGACGGGACAGGGGAAACCTACGAGCAGTACTTC,CASSDGTGETYEQYF
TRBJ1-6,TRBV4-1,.,TGCGCCAGCAGCCAAGATCGGGACGGAGGGCATTCACCCCTCCACTTT,CASSQDRDGGHSPLHF
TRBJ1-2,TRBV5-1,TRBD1,TGCGCCAGCAGCTTGGCTGGGACAGAATCTAAGGGCTACACCTTC,CASSLAGTESKGYTF
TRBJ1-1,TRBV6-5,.,TGTGCCAGCAAGCGGACAGAGCTGATGAACACTGAAGCTTTCTTT,CASKRTELMNTEAFF
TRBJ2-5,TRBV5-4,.,TGTGCCAGCACCTCTGGGGCGGGAGAGACCCAGTACTTC,CASTSGAGETQYF
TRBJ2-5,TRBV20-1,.,TGCAGTGCTCGGAGGGGGGAGACCCAGTACTTC,CSARRGETQYF
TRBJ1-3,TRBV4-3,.,TGCGCCAGCAGCCTCCAATGGGGGGCCGCTGGAAACACCATATATTTT,CASSLQWGAAGNTIYF
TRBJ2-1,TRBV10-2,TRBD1,TGCGCCAGCAGCGATTCTCTTCCCTCTGGACAGGTTGCATTACGATTCAATGAGCAGTTCTTC,CASSDSLPSGQVALRFNEQFF
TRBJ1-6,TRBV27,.,TGTGCCAGCAGTTTCGGGCGTTCACCCCTCCACTTT,CASSFGRSPLHF